This T cell receptor beta chain came from a study of monozygotic twins with inflammatory bowel disease. General study results and limits: Repertoire likeness was no different across concordant and discordant twins, perhaps owing to restricted power.

TCRdb reanalyzed the 5' RACE reads, giving one entry per CDR3 protein sequence and no DNA. Here the sample table reports around 220,000 distinct CDR3 sequences. This CDR3 is built from 17 residues. Germline V gene lookup returns CDR1 SEHNR and CDR2 FQNEAQ (reference sequence). Note on this clonotype: Antigen unknown.

The V and J genes are TRBV7-9 and TRBJ2-7; the D call of TRBD2 rests on TCRdb alone, since no DNA is present to check it. The sample was blood. This clonotype was sampled from a human donor with ulcerative colitis or Crohn's disease, or a healthy co-twin of an affected twin (not recorded which). The CDR3 sequence: CASSHPLTSVSENEQYF.